Presented here are 20 T cell receptor beta chains from one specimen sequenced in a study of tumor-infiltrating lymphocytes in oesophageal squamous cell carcinoma. TCRdb redid the calling of the PCR reads with MiXCR, one entry per CDR3 protein. The table records about 20,000 distinct CDR3 sequences, 35% to 50% of them present only once. Sequencing was carried out using esophageal tumor tissue. These receptors originate from a male donor with esophageal squamous cell carcinoma.

Turning to this clonotype: The conserved closing phenylalanine or tryptophan is absent in this CDR3, likely reflecting a read error. It is unclear where the CDR3 begins or ends on the DNA, so no DNA is shown, and the CDR3 is as TCRdb lists it. The chain uses TRBV6-6 and TRBJ2-3; TRBD2, the table's D call, lacks a check against the DNA. The germline gives CDR1 MNHNY, CDR2 SVGAGI (reference sequence). The CDR3 adds up to 17 amino acids, both ends counted. The CDR3: CASSYSSRRDNEQFFGP.

J is TRBJ2-3 and V is TRBV7-6; D uncertain. The DNA end is a closer match to TRBJ2-7, so the J assignment may be wrong. CDR3 size: 11 residues. CDR1 is SGHVS and CDR2 is FNYEAQ in the germline V gene. CDR3 in DNA: TGTGCCAGCAGCTTAGTCGATGAGCAGTACTTC. The encoded protein is CASSLVDEQYF.

This clonotype is medium-sized. The chain uses TRBV6-1 and TRBJ2-3, with unresolved D. The CDR3 length is 13 residues. Germline lookup yields CDR1 MNHNS and CDR2 SASEGT. Trimming removed 5 bases at V and 2 bases at J, with 8 bases between. CDR3 in amino acids: CASSPSVTDTQYF. CDR3 DNA: TGTGCCAGCAGTCCCTCCGTCACAGATACGCAGTATTTT.

On this clonotype: The conserved closing phenylalanine or tryptophan is absent in this CDR3, likely reflecting a read error. The DNA is omitted, as the CDR3 cannot be located on it reliably, and the CDR3 follows TCRdb's listing. The V gene is TRBV12-3 or TRBV12-4, the J gene TRBJ2-7; the table's D call, TRBD1, has no DNA check behind it. The CDR3 comprises 13 residues, both ends counted. CDR3 residues: CAIRNRGYYTFGS.

The V gene is TRBV29-1, the J gene TRBJ2-6, with 8 bases identical to TRBD2. Judging by the DNA end, TRBJ2-7 fits better; the J call may be wrong. The CDR3 length is 12 residues. Germline CDR1 reads SQVTM; CDR2 reads ANQGSEA. The CDR3, as DNA: TGCAGCGTTACTAGCGGCTCCTACGAGCAGTACTTC. Protein product: CSVTSGSYEQYF.

This clonotype was counted ten times or more. V gene TRBV28 combines with J gene TRBJ1-4; weak D call: TRBD1 (6 bases). Deletions cut 6 bases from V and 0 bases from J, with 8 bases between. Germline V gene lookup returns CDR1 MDHEN and CDR2 SYDVKM. The CDR3 length is 14 residues. This chain's CDR3 is CASSRGATNEKLFF. Here the CDR3 DNA reads TGTGCCAGCAGCAGGGGTGCAACTAATGAAAAACTGTTTTTT.

There are many counts of this clonotype. In DNA form, the CDR3 reads TGTGCCAGCATCCTCGGACAGGACACAGATACGCAGTATTTT. Translated, it gives CASILGQDTDTQYF. The chain recombines TRBV2 with TRBJ2-3; 7 nucleotides agree with TRBD1. The CDR3 consists of 14 residues. Germline assignment: CDR1 SNHLY and CDR2 FYNNEI. The J segment lost 2 bases and the V segment lost 7 bases, leaving 6 bases of the junction unmatched.

Here the CDR3 reads CASSLGRTSETQYF. CDR3 nucleotides: TGTGCCAGCAGCTTGGGGCGGACTTCAGAGACCCAGTACTTC. This chain uses TRBV7-9 with TRBJ2-6, with D perhaps matching TRBD1 or TRBD2 (5 bases each). The assigned J gene may be wrong: the sequence end matches TRBJ2-5 better. This CDR3 is built from 14 residues. Germline V lookup: CDR1 SEHNR, CDR2 FQNEAQ (reference sequence).

This clonotype has just a few counts. The chain links TRBV6-5 to TRBJ2-7; 7 bases line up with TRBD2. The trim removed 2 bases at V and 3 bases at J, leaving 4 bases unmatched. Germline assignment: CDR1 MNHEY and CDR2 SVGAGI. This CDR3 is built from 14 residues. CDR3 nucleotides: TGTGCCAGCAGTTACCGGGCTAGCGGCTACGAGCAGTACTTC. This encodes CASSYRASGYEQYF.

This sequence joins TRBV11-2 and TRBJ2-4, with D possibly being TRBD1 (5 bases). The DNA end lines up better with TRBJ1-2; the J call may be wrong. CDR1 and CDR2 (germline): SGHAT, FQNNGV. The CDR3 covers 15 residues. CDR3 region: CASSLGGHPSAGYTF. In DNA form, the CDR3 reads TGTGCCAGCAGCTTAGGTGGACATCCCTCAGCGGGCTACACCTTC.

In this sample, this clonotype is hyperexpanded. At one boundary the junction diverges from the germline segment, which might be a read error. The chain uses TRBV7-7 and TRBJ2-3; no firm D call. CDR1 SSHAT and CDR2 FNYEAQ come from the germline V gene (reference sequence). This CDR3 region has 13 residues. CDR3 in DNA: TGTGCTAGCAGCTTAAGCGGCACAGATACGCAGTATTTT. Translation gives CASSLSGTDTQYF.

The chain carries TRBV9 and TRBJ1-5, with D hard to call. Trimming took off 2 bases at V and 0 bases at J, with 6 bases between the two ends. The CDR3 totals 14 residues. Germline V CDR1 and CDR2: SGDLS, YYNGEE. For the CDR3, the DNA is TGTGCCAGCAGCGTTGATGATAGCAATCAGCCCCAGCATTTT. Encoded protein: CASSVDDSNQPQHF.

This clonotype was observed at least ten times. The gene calls are TRBV5-6 and TRBJ2-4; tentatively, D is TRBD2 (5 bases). V dropped 2 bases and J dropped 8 bases, with 14 bases sitting between them. The CDR3 length is 14 residues. Germline values: CDR1 SGHDT, CDR2 YYEEEE. In DNA, the CDR3 is TGTGCCAGCAGCTTTTCCGGGGTGCGGGACATTCAGTACTTC. As protein: CASSFSGVRDIQYF.

This clonotype was found a few times. This is likely a read error, given that the CDR3 carries no conserved phenylalanine or tryptophan at its end. No DNA is shown, since the ends of the CDR3 on it are uncertain; the CDR3 is the one TCRdb lists. The chain employs TRBV28 and TRBJ2-6. A total of 8 residues make up the CDR3, ends included. CDR1 is MDHEN and CDR2 is SYDVKM in the germline V gene. CDR3 residues: CASSFGLR.

The chain couples TRBV27 to TRBJ2-5, with 9 bases identical to TRBD1. This CDR3 has 15 residues. Per the germline V gene, CDR1 is MNHEY and CDR2 is SMNVEV (reference sequence). V shed 6 bases, J shed 11 bases, and the junction held 16 bases outside the gene matches. The CDR3 nucleotides read TGTGCCAGCAGGAACAGGGGGCGTTTCTACAATGAGCAGTACTTC. As protein: CASRNRGRFYNEQYF.

Concerning this clonotype itself: Possible read error: a much larger clone is one base away. This chain links TRBV11-3 with TRBJ2-3; 12 bases map to TRBD1. Matching the DNA end better, TRBJ2-2 makes the J call doubtful. Germline V gene sequence: CDR1 SGHNT, CDR2 YENEEA. The CDR3 totals 17 residues. This CDR3 reads CASSSRDRGPITGELFF. CDR3 coding DNA: TGTGCCAGCAGCAGCCGGGACAGGGGGCCAATCACCGGGGAGCTGTTTTTT.

This clonotype was counted only a few times. The chain is built from TRBV6-1 and TRBJ2-7; perhaps D is TRBD1 or TRBD2 (5 bases each). Trimming took off 4 bases at V and 5 bases at J, with 15 bases between the two ends. The germline V gene encodes CDR1 MNHNS and CDR2 SASEGT. The CDR3 is made up of 14 amino acids. In DNA form, the CDR3 reads TGTGCCAGCAGTGTGAGGGGCGAAAGCAACGAGCAGTACTTC. Translating gives CASSVRGESNEQYF.

J is TRBJ1-1 and V is TRBV3-1; no clear D gene. V was pared by 0 bases and J by 8 bases, with 13 bases between. The V gene's germline CDR1 is LGHDT and CDR2 YNNKEL (reference sequence). The CDR3 loop spans 14 amino acids. The CDR3 sequence is CASSQDWRRIEAFF. DNA for the CDR3: TGTGCCAGCAGCCAAGATTGGCGGAGGATCGAAGCTTTCTTT.

The V call is TRBV10-3, the J call TRBJ2-1; weak D call: TRBD1 (6 bases). This CDR3 region has 12 residues. Per the germline V gene, CDR1 is ENHRY and CDR2 is SYGVKD. Trimming left V 1 base short and J 14 bases short, with 12 bases between. CDR3 loop: CAISEFGDTKFF. DNA of the CDR3: TGTGCCATCAGTGAGTTTGGGGACACTAAGTTCTTC.

The chain uses TRBV6-2 or TRBV6-3 and TRBJ2-1; D remains ambiguous. The V and J ends lost 2 bases and 6 bases respectively, with 11 bases between them. Germline V gene lookup returns CDR1 MNHEY and CDR2 SVGEGT. The CDR3 runs 14 residues. The CDR3: CASSYGPTANEQFF. The CDR3 nucleotides are TGTGCCAGCAGTTACGGGCCTACGGCCAATGAGCAGTTCTTC.